The T cell receptor (beta chain) described here comes from a study of shared clonotypes between healthy human individuals. Repertoires were generated with immunoSEQ multiplex PCR, while TCRdb's copy carries only in-frame clones and drops some. The sample yields 1.5 million to 2.5 million clones, about 95% seen once. The CDR3 runs to 19 residues. Germline V CDR1 and CDR2: SEHNR, FQNEAQ (reference sequence). V lost 7 bases and J lost 1; bases outside the gene matches: 19. Naive CD8 populations comprised CD45RO-negative cells positively selected for CCR7, excluding terminally differentiated effector memory CD45RA+ cells.

The J gene is TRBJ1-3, the V gene TRBV7-9, with 7 positions matching TRBD1. Sequenced material: naive CD8+ T cells sorted from blood. This clonotype was sampled from a man younger than 30 in good health. Here the CDR3 reads CASIPWWQGVDSSGNTIYF. CDR3 DNA: TGTGCCAGCATCCCTTGGTGGCAGGGGGTAGACTCTTCTGGAAACACCATATATTTT. The full variable domain, rest sourced from reference TRBV7-9 and TRBJ1-3, is DTGVSQNPRHKITKRGQNVTFRCDPISEHNRLYWYRQTLGQGPEFLTYFQNEAQLEKSRLLSDRFSAERPKGSFSTLEIQRTEQGDSAMYLCASIPWWQGVDSSGNTIYFGEGSWLTVV.